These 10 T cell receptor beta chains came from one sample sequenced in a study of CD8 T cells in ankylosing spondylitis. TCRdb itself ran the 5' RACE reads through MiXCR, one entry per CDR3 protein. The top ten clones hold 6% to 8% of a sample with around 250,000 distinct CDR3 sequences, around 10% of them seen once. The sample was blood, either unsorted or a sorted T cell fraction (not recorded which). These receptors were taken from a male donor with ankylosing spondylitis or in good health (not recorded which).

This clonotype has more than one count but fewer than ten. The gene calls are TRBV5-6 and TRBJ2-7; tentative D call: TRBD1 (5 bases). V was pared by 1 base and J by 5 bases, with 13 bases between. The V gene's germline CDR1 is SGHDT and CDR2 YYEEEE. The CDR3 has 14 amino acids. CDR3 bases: TGTGCCAGCAGCTTGACAGGAACGCCCCACGAGCAGTACTTC. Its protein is CASSLTGTPHEQYF. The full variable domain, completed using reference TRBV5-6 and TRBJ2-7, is DAGVTQSPTHLIKTRGQQVTLRCSPKSGHDTVSWYQQALGQGPQFIFQYYEEEERQRGNFPDRFSGHQFPNYSSELNVNALLLGDSALYLCASSLTGTPHEQYFGPGTRLTVT.

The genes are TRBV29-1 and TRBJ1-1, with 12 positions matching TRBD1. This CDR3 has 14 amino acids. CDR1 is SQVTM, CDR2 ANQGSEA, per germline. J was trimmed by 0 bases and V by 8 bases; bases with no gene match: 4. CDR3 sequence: CSTGTGGVNTEAFF. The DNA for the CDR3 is TGCAGCACCGGGACAGGGGGCGTGAACACTGAAGCTTTCTTT.

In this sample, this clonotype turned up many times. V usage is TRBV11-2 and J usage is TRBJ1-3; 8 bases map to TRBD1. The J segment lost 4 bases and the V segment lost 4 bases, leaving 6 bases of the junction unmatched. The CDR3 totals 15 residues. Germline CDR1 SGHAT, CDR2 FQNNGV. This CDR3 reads CASSSQGAPGNTIYF. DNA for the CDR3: TGTGCCAGCAGCTCCCAGGGGGCGCCGGGAAACACCATATATTTT. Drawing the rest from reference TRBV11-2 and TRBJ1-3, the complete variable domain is EAGVAQSPRYKIIEKRQSVAFWCNPISGHATLYWYQQILGQGPKLLIQFQNNGVVDDSQLPKDRFSAERLKGVDSTLKIQPAKLEDSAVYLCASSSQGAPGNTIYFGEGSWLTVV.

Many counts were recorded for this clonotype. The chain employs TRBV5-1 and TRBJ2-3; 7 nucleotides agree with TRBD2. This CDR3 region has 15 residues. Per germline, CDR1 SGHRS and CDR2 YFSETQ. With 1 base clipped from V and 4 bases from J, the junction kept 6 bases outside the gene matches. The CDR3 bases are TGCGCCAGCAGCTTGCAAGGCGGGAGCCCAGATACGCAGTATTTT. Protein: CASSLQGGSPDTQYF.

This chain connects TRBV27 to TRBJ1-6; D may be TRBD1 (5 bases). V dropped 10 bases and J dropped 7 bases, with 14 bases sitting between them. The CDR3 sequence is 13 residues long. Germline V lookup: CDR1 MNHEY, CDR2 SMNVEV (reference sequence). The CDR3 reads CATGGRPNSPLHF. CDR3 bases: TGTGCCACTGGGGGACGGCCGAATTCACCCCTCCACTTT.

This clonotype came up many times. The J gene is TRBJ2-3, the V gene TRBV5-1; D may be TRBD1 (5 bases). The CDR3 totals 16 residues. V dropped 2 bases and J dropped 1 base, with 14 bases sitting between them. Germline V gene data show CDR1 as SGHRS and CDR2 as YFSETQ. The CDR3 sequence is CASSFAQGSGTDTQYF. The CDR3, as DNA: TGCGCCAGCAGCTTTGCGCAGGGCTCCGGCACAGATACGCAGTATTTT.

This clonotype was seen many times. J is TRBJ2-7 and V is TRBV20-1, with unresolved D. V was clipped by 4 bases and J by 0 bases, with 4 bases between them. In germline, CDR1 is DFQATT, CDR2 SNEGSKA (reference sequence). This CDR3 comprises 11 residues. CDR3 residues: CSAMSSYEQYF. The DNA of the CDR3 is TGCAGTGCTATGTCCTCCTACGAGCAGTACTTC.

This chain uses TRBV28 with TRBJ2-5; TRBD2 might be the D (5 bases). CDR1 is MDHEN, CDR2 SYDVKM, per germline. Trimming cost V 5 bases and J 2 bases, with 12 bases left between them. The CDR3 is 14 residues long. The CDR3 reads CASSPRLSQETQYF. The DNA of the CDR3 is TGTGCCAGCAGTCCCAGACTATCGCAAGAGACCCAGTACTTC.

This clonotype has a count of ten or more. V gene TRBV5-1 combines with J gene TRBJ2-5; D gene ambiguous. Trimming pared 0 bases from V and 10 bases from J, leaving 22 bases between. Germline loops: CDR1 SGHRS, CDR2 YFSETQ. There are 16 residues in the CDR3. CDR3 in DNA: TGCGCCAGCAGCTTGGGTTCGAATTTCAGAGACGTGGACCAGTACTTC. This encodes CASSLGSNFRDVDQYF.

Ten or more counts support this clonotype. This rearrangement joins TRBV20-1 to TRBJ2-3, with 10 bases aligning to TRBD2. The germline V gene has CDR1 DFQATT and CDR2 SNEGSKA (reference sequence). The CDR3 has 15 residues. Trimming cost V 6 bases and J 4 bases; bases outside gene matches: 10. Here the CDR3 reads CSAGGSGGTSDTQYF. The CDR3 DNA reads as TGCAGTGCGGGAGGTAGCGGGGGGACGTCAGATACGCAGTATTTT.